The 15 T cell receptor beta chains in this list originate from one sample, sequenced in a study of blood T cell repertoires in COVID-19. TCRdb's copy holds only in-frame clones and misses some; the assay was immunoSEQ multiplex PCR. The repertoire has about 300,000 clones, roughly nine tenths of them found once; the top ten carry 2% to 3%. Sequences were obtained from peripheral blood. These receptor sequences come from a man aged 18 to 30 with active or convalescent COVID-19.

The V call is TRBV24-1, the J call TRBJ2-3; 9 bases fit TRBD1. The V segment lost 7 bases and the J segment 0 bases; nucleotides outside the gene matches: 4. The germline V gene encodes CDR1 KGHDR and CDR2 SFDVKD. This CDR3 is 15 amino acids long. The CDR3 DNA sequence: TGTGCCACCAGGACAGGGGGTTCTAGCACAGATACGCAGTATTTT. This sequence encodes CATRTGGSSTDTQYF.

Only one count was recorded for this clone. The rearrangement joins TRBV7-3 to TRBJ2-7, with TRBD2 identical over 9 bases. Germline CDR1 is SGHTA and CDR2 is FQGTGA. This CDR3 comprises 16 residues. V was pared by 6 bases and J by 5 bases, with 14 bases of the junction left unmatched. The CDR3 sequence is CASSNSGGGRAHEQYF. The CDR3 bases are TGTGCCAGCAGTAATTCAGGTGGCGGGAGGGCCCACGAGCAGTACTTC.

This chain links TRBV28 with TRBJ1-1, with D possibly being TRBD1 (5 bases). The length of the CDR3 is 13 residues. The V gene's germline CDR1 is MDHEN and CDR2 SYDVKM. V was shortened by 1 base and J by 8 bases, with 11 bases between the two germline ends. CDR3 in amino acids: CASSLLGGAEAFF. In DNA form, the CDR3 reads TGTGCCAGCAGTTTATTGGGGGGAGCCGAAGCTTTCTTT.

The table lists this clone with a count of one. This same CDR3 is encoded by further DNA sequences in the sample. This sequence joins TRBV11-2 and TRBJ2-1, with D maybe TRBD1 (5 bases). The V and J ends lost 4 bases and 8 bases respectively, with 12 bases between them. Germline loops: CDR1 SGHAT, CDR2 FQNNGV. This CDR3 contains 13 residues. In nucleotides, the CDR3 is TGTGCCAGCAGCTCCGACAGAAGCCATGAGCAGTTCTTC. It yields the protein CASSSDRSHEQFF.

The chain is built from TRBV18 and TRBJ1-3; 8 bases map to TRBD1. Germline loops: CDR1 KGHSH, CDR2 LQKENI. The CDR3 loop spans 15 amino acids. V trimming: 3 bases; J trimming: 3 bases; junction bases outside the gene matches: 4. Here the CDR3 DNA reads TGTGCCAGCTCACCGATCGGGACAGGTGGAAACACCATATATTTT. Its protein is CASSPIGTGGNTIYF.

This chain uses TRBV28 with TRBJ1-1; TRBD1 might be the D (6 bases). CDR1 MDHEN and CDR2 SYDVKM come from the germline V gene. The CDR3 length is 15 residues. V was clipped by 6 bases and J by 3 bases, with 17 bases between them. This CDR3 reads CASSPFRGADTEAFF. CDR3 DNA sequence: TGTGCCAGCAGCCCTTTTCGGGGGGCGGACACTGAAGCTTTCTTT.

This clone was detected only once. The chain carries TRBV7-9 and TRBJ1-1; D gene ambiguous. The CDR3 is 15 residues long. Germline V CDR1 and CDR2: SEHNR, FQNEAQ (reference sequence). V was cut by 1 base and J by 0 bases, with 9 bases left in between. CDR3 nucleotides: TGTGCCAGCAGCTTAGGGGGAGGGTTGAACACTGAAGCTTTCTTT. Encoded protein: CASSLGGGLNTEAFF.

The chain links TRBV5-5 to TRBJ2-3; 8 positions agree with TRBD2. V gave up 0 bases and J gave up 0 bases; unmatched junction bases: 0. Looked up from germline, CDR1 is SGHKS and CDR2 is YYEKEE (reference sequence). The length of the CDR3 is 15 residues. The DNA of the CDR3 is TGTGCCAGCAGCTTGGCGGGGGGGAGCACAGATACGCAGTATTTT. The encoded protein is CASSLAGGSTDTQYF. Together with reference TRBV5-5 and TRBJ2-3, the CDR3 gives the full variable domain: DAGVTQSPTHLIKTRGQQVTLRCSPISGHKSVSWYQQVLGQGPQFIFQYYEKEERGRGNFPDRFSARQFPNYSSELNVNALLLGDSALYLCASSLAGGSTDTQYFGPGTRLTVL.

The chain recombines TRBV29-1 with TRBJ2-3; TRBD1 agrees at 9 bases. The length of the CDR3 is 17 residues. Germline V lookup: CDR1 SQVTM, CDR2 ANQGSEA. Unmatched junction bases numbered 27, after V lost 8 bases and J lost 12 bases. The CDR3 sequence is CSSLGDRAETGISAQYF. CDR3 nucleotide sequence: TGCAGCTCCCTGGGGGACAGGGCAGAAACCGGAATTTCGGCACAGTATTTT.

V and J are TRBV5-1 and TRBJ2-3, with 10 bases fitting TRBD2. V was pared by 6 bases and J by 8 bases, with 9 bases of the junction left unmatched. The CDR3 runs 14 residues. Germline loops: CDR1 SGHRS, CDR2 YFSETQ. In DNA, the CDR3 is TGCGCCAGCACTAAGCGGGAGGGCGCTGGTACGCAGTATTTT. Residues: CASTKREGAGTQYF.

V gene TRBV6-6 combines with J gene TRBJ2-3; 9 nucleotides agree with TRBD2. The CDR3 is made up of 20 amino acids. Germline assignment: CDR1 MNHNY and CDR2 SVGAGI (reference sequence). V was clipped by 6 bases and J by 0 bases; unmatched bases: 19. In nucleotides, the CDR3 is TGTGCCAGCAGCCGAGATAAGACTAGCGGAGGCGTTTCTAGCACAGATACGCAGTATTTT. Translated: CASSRDKTSGGVSSTDTQYF.

The chain is built from TRBV24-1 and TRBJ2-3, with TRBD2 identical over 9 bases. The CDR3 has 15 amino acids. Looked up from germline, CDR1 is KGHDR and CDR2 is SFDVKD. Unmatched junction bases numbered 7, after V lost 5 bases and J lost 5 bases. The CDR3 nucleotides are TGTGCCACCAGTGGGATAGCGGGAGATGTAGATACGCAGTATTTT. It translates to CATSGIAGDVDTQYF.

In DNA, the CDR3 is TGTGCCAGCAGCTACTCCGGGACTAGCACGGGCACCGGGGAGCTGTTTTTT. This codes for CASSYSGTSTGTGELFF. The gene calls are TRBV7-3 and TRBJ2-2; 9 positions match TRBD2. CDR1 and CDR2 from the germline V gene are SGHTA and FQGTGA. Trimming at V came to 4 bases and at J to 4 bases, leaving 10 bases not matched to a gene. The CDR3 is 17 residues long.

The genes are TRBV27 and TRBJ1-1; D unresolved. Trimming took off 3 bases at V and 1 base at J, with 9 bases between the two ends. CDR3 length equals 14 residues. The germline V gene has CDR1 MNHEY and CDR2 SMNVEV (reference sequence). CDR3 sequence reads: CASSFKHPNTEAFF. As DNA, the CDR3 is TGTGCCAGCAGTTTTAAACACCCGAACACTGAAGCTTTCTTT.

The chain carries TRBV12-3 or TRBV12-4 and TRBJ1-5; D gene uncertain. The germline V and J ends were trimmed by 6 bases and 9 bases, with 15 bases remaining between them. This CDR3 is 13 amino acids long. The CDR3 DNA is TGTGCCAGCAGCCGACAAAGTGGTACGCCCCAGCATTTT. Translating it yields CASSRQSGTPQHF.